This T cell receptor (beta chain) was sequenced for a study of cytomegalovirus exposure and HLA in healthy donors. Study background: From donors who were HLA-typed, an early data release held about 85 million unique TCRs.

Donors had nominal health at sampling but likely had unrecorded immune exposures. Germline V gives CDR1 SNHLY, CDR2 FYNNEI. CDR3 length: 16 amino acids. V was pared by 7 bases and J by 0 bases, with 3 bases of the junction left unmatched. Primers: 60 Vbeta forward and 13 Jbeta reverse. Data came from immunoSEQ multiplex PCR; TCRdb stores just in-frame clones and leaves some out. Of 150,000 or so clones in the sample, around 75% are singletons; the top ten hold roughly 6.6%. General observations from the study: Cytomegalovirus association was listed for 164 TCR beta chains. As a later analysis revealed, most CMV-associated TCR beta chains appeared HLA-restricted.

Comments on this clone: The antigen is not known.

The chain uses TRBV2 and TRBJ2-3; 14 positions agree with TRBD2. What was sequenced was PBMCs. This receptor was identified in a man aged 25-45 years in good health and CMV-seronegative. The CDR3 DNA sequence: TGTGCCAGCAATAGACTAGCGGGAGGGAGCACAGATACGCAGTATTTT. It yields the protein CASNRLAGGSTDTQYF. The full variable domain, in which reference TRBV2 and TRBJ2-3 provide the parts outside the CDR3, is EPEVTQTPSHQVTQMGQEVILRCVPISNHLYFYWYRQILGQKVEFLVSFYNNEISEKSEIFDDQFSVERPDGSNFTLKIRSTKLEDSAMYFCASNRLAGGSTDTQYFGPGTRLTVL.